The source of this T cell receptor (beta chain) is a study of regulatory T cells in long-lasting Graves disease. V lost 6 bases to trimming and J lost 4 bases; unmatched junction nucleotides: 4. Germline assignment: CDR1 SQVTM and CDR2 ANQGSEA. This CDR3 has 12 amino acids. This clonotype was observed a handful of times. Its matching antigen is unknown. Whole-study results and caveats: Persistent-disease Graves' patients showed less TCR diversity than new cases.

CDR3 regions were amplified by Arm-PCR using iRepertoire HTBI primers to build TCR beta libraries. In the original processing: In the combined samples, under 80 TRBV and some 15 TRBJ segments were identified. Using its own MiXCR run on the multiplex PCR reads, TCRdb lists one record per CDR3 protein. The V and J calls and clone size are TCRdb's, not the authors'. The repertoire has 400,000 to 450,000 distinct CDR3 sequences, about a quarter of them found once; the top ten carry about a quarter. Time point here: persistent/refractory GD, antithyroid drugs over 5 years with positive TRAb. TCR sequences were obtained from RNA taken from PBMCs. Graves' disease diagnosis was established per American Thyroid Association guidelines.

The input for sequencing was peripheral blood mononuclear cells (PBMCs), taken when the disease was refractory, from a patient treated with antithyroid drugs. The TCR was taken from a female donor with Graves disease. This chain links TRBV29-1 with TRBJ2-5; 8 nucleotides line up with TRBD1. CDR3 nucleotides: TGCAGCGTCGCCGACAGGGGAGAGACCCAGTACTTC. Translating gives CSVADRGETQYF.